One and the same sample provided the 8 T cell receptor beta chains below, sequenced in a study of cytomegalovirus exposure and HLA in healthy donors. The primer mix had 60 Vbeta and 13 Jbeta primers. Data came from immunoSEQ multiplex PCR; TCRdb stores just in-frame clones and leaves some out. The sample comprises tens of thousands of clones, around 70% of which are singletons, and around 10% rests with the top ten. Sequencing used PBMCs. The receptors shown here come from a man aged 35-49 years in good health and CMV-seropositive.

This chain uses TRBV5-5 with TRBJ1-5; 7 bases align to TRBD1. Germline V gives CDR1 SGHKS, CDR2 YYEKEE (reference sequence). This CDR3 spans 14 amino acids. Trimming at V came to 2 bases and at J to 6 bases, leaving 5 bases not matched to a gene. CDR3 protein: CASSLGGPRQPQHF. CDR3 sequence (DNA): TGTGCCAGCAGCTTAGGGGGCCCCCGTCAGCCCCAGCATTTT.

The chain is built from TRBV5-4 and TRBJ2-3; D remains ambiguous. Trimming took off 0 bases at V and 2 bases at J, with 4 bases between the two ends. This CDR3 spans 13 amino acids. The germline CDR1 and CDR2 sequences are SGHNT and YYREEE (reference sequence). In DNA, the CDR3 is TGTGCCAGCAGCTTGGTATCCACAGATACGCAGTATTTT. This sequence encodes CASSLVSTDTQYF.

The rearrangement links TRBV11-2 to TRBJ1-1, with TRBD1 as a possible D gene (5 bases). The CDR3 runs 14 residues. The germline V gene encodes CDR1 SGHAT and CDR2 FQNNGV. The V end was cut by 4 bases, the J end by 1 base, with 10 bases between. CDR3 sequence: CASSSPQGNTEAFF. CDR3 nucleotides: TGTGCCAGCAGCTCCCCCCAGGGGAACACTGAAGCTTTCTTT.

V usage is TRBV6-1 and J usage is TRBJ2-7, with D possibly being TRBD1 (5 bases). Deletions cut 3 bases from V and 7 bases from J, with 19 bases between. The CDR3 consists of 15 residues. Germline CDR1 MNHNS, CDR2 SASEGT. In DNA, the CDR3 is TGTGCCAGCAGTGACCGAGCAGGGTTTTCTCAAGAGCAGTACTTC. Translated, it gives CASSDRAGFSQEQYF.

The chain is built from TRBV13 and TRBJ1-1, with D unclear. The CDR3 is 14 amino acids. CDR1 PRHDT and CDR2 FYEKMQ come from the germline V gene (reference sequence). V lost 2 bases and J 4 bases, leaving 11 bases between the germline ends. For the CDR3, the DNA is TGTGCCAGCAGCTTACTCGTGGTAGCCACTGAAGCTTTCTTT. It codes for CASSLLVVATEAFF.

The rearrangement joins TRBV27 to TRBJ2-3; 15 bases are a match to TRBD2. J gave up 8 bases and V 4 bases, and 13 bases lay outside the gene matches. The CDR3 sequence is 18 residues long. Germline V gives CDR1 MNHEY, CDR2 SMNVEV (reference sequence). CDR3 region: CASSSRTSGGVSISTQYF. CDR3 nucleotide sequence: TGTGCCAGCAGTTCCCGGACTAGCGGGGGGGTGTCGATTAGTACGCAGTATTTT.

The chain has TRBV9 and TRBJ2-1; 11 nucleotides match TRBD2. The V gene's germline CDR1 is SGDLS and CDR2 YYNGEE. V lost 0 bases, J lost 6 bases, and 2 bases stayed unmatched. The CDR3 spans 15 residues. CDR3 sequence reads: CASSVASGGTNEQFF. CDR3 bases: TGTGCCAGCAGCGTAGCTAGCGGGGGGACCAATGAGCAGTTCTTC.

This chain uses TRBV10-3 with TRBJ1-2; 7 positions match TRBD1. Germline V gives CDR1 ENHRY, CDR2 SYGVKD. The length of the CDR3 is 16 residues. The J segment lost 4 bases and the V segment lost 0 bases, leaving 8 bases of the junction unmatched. CDR3 DNA: TGTGCCATCAGTGAGTCAGTCCCAGGGGGTACCTATGGCTACACCTTC. Amino acid sequence: CAISESVPGGTYGYTF.